The clone carrying this TCR beta chain has a count of ten or more. Indicated time point: after trial treatment. The treatment denotes: LDRT plus nivolumab, ipilimumab, low-dose cyclophosphamide and aspirin (RACIN trial). This sample was included in a study of low-dose radiotherapy and immunotherapy resistance in tumors. Background on the study: Radiation delivery to Cohort 1 consisted of 0.5 Gy per fraction every 2 weeks, summing to 6.5 Gy. On an every-two-weeks schedule, patients received intravenous nivolumab 240 mg, along with ipilimumab 1 mg/kg every six weeks. Every two weeks, one day ahead of radiation and immunotherapy, cyclophosphamide 200 mg/m2 was given (intravenously).

V was clipped by 3 bases and J by 6 bases, with 11 bases between them. Germline CDR1 and CDR2: MNHEY and SMNVEV (reference sequence). This CDR3 region has 13 residues. Covering alpha and beta chains, TRAV- and TRBV-specific primers were used for the first-strand cDNA. The authors amplified TCRs for 20 PCR cycles with a constant-region primer and a V-primer adapter. Researchers amplified the isolated mRNA using in vitro transcription. TCRdb processed the reads anew with MiXCR; each CDR3 protein has one entry. The sample holds around 100,000 distinct CDR3 sequences, roughly 20% seen once. The rearrangement links TRBV27 to TRBJ1-2; D is ambiguous. The material sequenced was PBMCs, taken after low-dose radiotherapy plus immunotherapy. The receptor comes from a male donor with prostate cancer. This CDR3 reads CASSFAGGDGYTF. In DNA, the CDR3 is TGTGCCAGCAGTTTCGCGGGCGGGGATGGCTACACCTTC.